This record looks at one TCR beta chain sequence and its context. The CDR3 runs to 13 residues. The V gene's germline CDR1 is GTSNPN and CDR2 SVGIG (reference sequence). Trimming stripped 2 bases from V and 2 bases from J, with 10 bases between. The data are from a study of T cell responses to AZD1222 COVID-19 vaccine. Assay: immunoSEQ multiplex PCR; the TCRdb copy retains only in-frame clones and omits some. The sample consists of some 130,000 clones, 85% to 90% of them appearing once. The chain is built from TRBV30 and TRBJ2-7, with D unclear. The specimen was peripheral blood, collected on day 0 of AZD1222 vaccination. The clonotype comes from an adult in good health. DNA for the CDR3: TGTGCCTGGAGTCCCGTGGGAACCTACGAGCAGTACTTC. Its translation is CAWSPVGTYEQYF. Supplemented by reference TRBV30 and TRBJ2-7, the full variable domain reads SQTIHQWPATLVQPVGSPLSLECTVEGTSNPNLYWYRQAAGRGLQLLFYSVGIGQISSEVPQNLSASRPQDRQFILSSKKLLLSDSGFYLCAWSPVGTYEQYFGPGTRLTVT.